This T cell receptor (beta chain) was found in a study of blood T cells in healthy people across ages. Samples each had at least 6 micrograms of total RNA extracted. Using a J-beta primer mix together with a sample-barcoded 5' primer, a second PCR was run for roughly 7 to 11 cycles. Every cDNA molecule carried a tag from a template-switch adaptor bearing 12 random nucleotides. Each CDR3 protein is one row after TCRdb ran MiXCR on the 5' RACE reads. The sample contains hundreds of thousands of distinct CDR3 sequences, roughly 64% of which appear only once. Points on this clonotype: What it binds is unknown.

The CDR3 consists of 16 residues. From germline, CDR1 is SEHNR and CDR2 FQNEAQ (reference sequence). The V gene end was trimmed by 5 bases and the J gene end by 6 bases; junction bases not matched to a gene: 12. General study points: Per-million-T-cell TCR beta diversity fell roughly linearly with age.

This clonotype originated in a man aged 30 to 39 in good health. The sequencing input was blood. V is TRBV7-9 and J is TRBJ2-7; TRBD1 aligns across 11 bases. The CDR3 DNA sequence: TGTGCCAGCAGCACTCGTACCGGGACAGGGGGATCCGAGCAGTACTTC. This codes for CASSTRTGTGGSEQYF.